This record covers a single TCR beta chain. These data come from a study of blood T cell repertoires in COVID-19. V lost 3 bases to trimming and J lost 10 bases, with 18 bases between them. Germline loops: CDR1 SGHTA, CDR2 FQGNSA. There are 14 residues in the CDR3. Measured with immunoSEQ multiplex PCR; TCRdb has only the in-frame clones, and not every one. This table has 390,000 or so clones, around four fifths appearing once. This chain links TRBV7-2 with TRBJ1-1; D gene ambiguous. The sample consisted of PBMCs or T cells enriched from blood (not recorded which). This clonotype was sampled from a woman aged 45 to 65 who had recovered from COVID-19. The CDR3 sequence: CASSFELHRGSAFF. CDR3 in DNA: TGTGCCAGCAGCTTCGAACTACACCGCGGTTCAGCTTTCTTT.